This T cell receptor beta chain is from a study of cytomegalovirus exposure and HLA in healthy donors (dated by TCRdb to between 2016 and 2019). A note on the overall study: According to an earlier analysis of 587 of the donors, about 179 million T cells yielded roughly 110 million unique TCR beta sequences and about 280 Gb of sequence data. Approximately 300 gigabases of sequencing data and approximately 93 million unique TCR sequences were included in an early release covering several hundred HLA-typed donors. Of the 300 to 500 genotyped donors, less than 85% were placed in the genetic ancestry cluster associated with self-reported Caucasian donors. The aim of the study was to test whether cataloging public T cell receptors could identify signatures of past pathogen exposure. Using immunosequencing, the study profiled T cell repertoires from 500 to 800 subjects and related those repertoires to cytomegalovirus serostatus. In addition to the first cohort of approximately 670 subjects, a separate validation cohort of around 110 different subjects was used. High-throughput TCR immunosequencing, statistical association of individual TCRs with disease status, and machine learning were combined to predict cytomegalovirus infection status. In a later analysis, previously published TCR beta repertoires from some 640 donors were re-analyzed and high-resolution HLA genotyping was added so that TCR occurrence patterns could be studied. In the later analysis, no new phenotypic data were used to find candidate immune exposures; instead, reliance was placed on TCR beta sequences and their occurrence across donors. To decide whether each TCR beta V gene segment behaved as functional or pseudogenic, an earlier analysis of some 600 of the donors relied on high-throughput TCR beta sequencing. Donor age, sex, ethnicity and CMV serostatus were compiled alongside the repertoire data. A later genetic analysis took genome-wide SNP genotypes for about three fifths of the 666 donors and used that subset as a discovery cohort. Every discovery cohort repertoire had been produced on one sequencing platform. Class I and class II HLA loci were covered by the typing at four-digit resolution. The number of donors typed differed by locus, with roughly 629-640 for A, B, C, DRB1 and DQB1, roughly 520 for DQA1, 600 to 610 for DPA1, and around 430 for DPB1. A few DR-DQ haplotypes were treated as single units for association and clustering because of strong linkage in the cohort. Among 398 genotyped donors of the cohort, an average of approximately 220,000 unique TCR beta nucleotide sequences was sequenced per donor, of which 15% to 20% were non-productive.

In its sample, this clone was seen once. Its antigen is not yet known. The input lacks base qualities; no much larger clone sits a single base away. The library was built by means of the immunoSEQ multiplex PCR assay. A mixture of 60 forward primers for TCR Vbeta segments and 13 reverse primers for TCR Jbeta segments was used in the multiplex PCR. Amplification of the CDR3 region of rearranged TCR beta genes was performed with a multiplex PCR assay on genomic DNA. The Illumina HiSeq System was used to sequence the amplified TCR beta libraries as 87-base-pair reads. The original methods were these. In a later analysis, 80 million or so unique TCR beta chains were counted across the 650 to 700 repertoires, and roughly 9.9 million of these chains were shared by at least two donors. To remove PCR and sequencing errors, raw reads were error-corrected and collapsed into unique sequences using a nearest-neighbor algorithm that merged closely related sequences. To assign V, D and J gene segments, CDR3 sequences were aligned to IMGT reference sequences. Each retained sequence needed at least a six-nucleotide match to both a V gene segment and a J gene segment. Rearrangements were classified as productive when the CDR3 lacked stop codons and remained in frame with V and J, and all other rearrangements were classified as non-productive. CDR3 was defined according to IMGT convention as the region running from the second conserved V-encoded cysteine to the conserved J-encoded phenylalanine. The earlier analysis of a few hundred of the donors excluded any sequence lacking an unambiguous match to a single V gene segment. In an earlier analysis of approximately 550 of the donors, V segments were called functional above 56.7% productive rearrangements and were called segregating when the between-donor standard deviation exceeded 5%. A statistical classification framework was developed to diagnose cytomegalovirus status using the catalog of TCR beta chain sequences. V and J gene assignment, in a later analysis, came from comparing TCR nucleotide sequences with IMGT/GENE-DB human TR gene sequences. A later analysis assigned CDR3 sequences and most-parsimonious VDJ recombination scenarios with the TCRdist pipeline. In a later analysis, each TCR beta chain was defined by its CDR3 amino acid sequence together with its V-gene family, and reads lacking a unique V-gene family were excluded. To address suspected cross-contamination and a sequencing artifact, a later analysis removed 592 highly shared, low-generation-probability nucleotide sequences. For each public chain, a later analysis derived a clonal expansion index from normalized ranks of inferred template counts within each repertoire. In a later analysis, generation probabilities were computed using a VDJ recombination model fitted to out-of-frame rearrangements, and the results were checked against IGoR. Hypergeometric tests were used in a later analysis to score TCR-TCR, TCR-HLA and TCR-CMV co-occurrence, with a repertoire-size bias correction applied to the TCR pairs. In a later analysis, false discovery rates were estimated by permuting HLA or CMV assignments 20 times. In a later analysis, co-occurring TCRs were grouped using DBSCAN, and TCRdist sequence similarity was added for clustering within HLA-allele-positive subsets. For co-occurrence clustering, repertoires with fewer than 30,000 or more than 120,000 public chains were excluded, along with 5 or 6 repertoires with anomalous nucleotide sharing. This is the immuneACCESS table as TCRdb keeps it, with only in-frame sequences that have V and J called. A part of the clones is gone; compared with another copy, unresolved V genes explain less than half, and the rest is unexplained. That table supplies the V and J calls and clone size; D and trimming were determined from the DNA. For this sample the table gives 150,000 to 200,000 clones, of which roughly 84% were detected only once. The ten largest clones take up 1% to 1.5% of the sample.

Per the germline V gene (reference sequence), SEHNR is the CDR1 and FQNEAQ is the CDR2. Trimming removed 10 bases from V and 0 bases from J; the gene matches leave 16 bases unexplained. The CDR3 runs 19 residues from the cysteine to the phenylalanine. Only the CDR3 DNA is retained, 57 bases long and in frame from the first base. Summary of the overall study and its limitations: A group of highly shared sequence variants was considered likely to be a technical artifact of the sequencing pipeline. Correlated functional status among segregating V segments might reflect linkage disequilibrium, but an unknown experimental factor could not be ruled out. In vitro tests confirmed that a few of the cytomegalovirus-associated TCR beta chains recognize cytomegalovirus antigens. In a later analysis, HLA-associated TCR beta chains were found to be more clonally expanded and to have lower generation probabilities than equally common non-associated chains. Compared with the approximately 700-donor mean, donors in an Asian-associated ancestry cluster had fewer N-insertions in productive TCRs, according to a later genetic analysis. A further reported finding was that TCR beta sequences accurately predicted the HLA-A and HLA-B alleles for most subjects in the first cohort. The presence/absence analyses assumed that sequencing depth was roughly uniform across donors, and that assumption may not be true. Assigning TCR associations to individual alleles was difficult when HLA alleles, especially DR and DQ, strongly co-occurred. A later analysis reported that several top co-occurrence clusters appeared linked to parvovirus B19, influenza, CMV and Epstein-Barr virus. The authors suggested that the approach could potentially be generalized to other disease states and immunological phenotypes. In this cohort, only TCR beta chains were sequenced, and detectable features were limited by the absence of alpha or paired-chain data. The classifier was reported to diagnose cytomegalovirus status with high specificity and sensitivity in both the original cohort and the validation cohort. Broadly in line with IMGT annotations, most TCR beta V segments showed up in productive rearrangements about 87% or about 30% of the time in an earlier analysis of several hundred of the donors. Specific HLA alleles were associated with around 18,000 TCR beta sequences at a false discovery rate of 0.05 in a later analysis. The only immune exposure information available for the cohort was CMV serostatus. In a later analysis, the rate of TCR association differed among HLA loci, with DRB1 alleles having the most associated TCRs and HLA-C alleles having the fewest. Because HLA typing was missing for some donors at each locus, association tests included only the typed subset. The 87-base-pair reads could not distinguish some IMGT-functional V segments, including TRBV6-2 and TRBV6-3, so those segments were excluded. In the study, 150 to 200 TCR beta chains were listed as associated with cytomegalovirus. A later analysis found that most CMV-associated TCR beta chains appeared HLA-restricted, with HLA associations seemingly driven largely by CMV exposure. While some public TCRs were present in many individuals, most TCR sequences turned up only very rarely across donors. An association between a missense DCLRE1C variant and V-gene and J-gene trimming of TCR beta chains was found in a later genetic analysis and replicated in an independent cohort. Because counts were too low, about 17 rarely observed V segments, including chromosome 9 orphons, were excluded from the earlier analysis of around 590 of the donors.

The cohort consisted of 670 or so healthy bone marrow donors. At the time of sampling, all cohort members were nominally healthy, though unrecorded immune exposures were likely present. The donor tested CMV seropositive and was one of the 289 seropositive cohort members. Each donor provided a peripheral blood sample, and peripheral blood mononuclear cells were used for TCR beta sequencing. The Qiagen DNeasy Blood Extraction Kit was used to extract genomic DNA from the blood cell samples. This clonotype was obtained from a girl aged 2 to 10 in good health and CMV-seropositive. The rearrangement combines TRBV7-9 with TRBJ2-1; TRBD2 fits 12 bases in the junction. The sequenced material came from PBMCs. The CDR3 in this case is CAIPRLAGVLGDSYNEQFF. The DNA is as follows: TGTGCCATCCCGCGACTAGCGGGAGTTCTAGGGGACTCCTACAATGAGCAGTTCTTC.